The source of this T cell receptor (beta chain) is a study of CD8+ T cells in alopecia areata. Sample treatment: oral pan-JAK inhibitor, 5-10 mg twice daily. Both peripheral blood and punch biopsies of lesional scalp skin were obtained from patients who had alopecia areata. This CDR3 is built from 14 residues. The junction had 7 bases not matched to a gene; V was cut back by 5 bases and J by 4 bases. Germline CDR1 LNHDA, CDR2 SQIVND (reference sequence). In each case, RNA was isolated and then reverse transcribed into cDNA as the sequencing template. Clones were read by immunoSEQ multiplex PCR, and TCRdb kept only the in-frame ones, dropping some. Of more than 90,000 clones listed, roughly 50% are singletons.

The rearrangement links TRBV19 to TRBJ1-2, with 7 positions matching TRBD1. The source is a human donor with alopecia areata. The sample here was CD8+ T cells sorted from blood, taken at week 24, from a patient treated with tofacitinib. CDR3 sequence: CASSSRTGSYGYTF. DNA of the CDR3: TGTGCCAGTAGTTCTCGGACAGGCAGCTATGGCTACACCTTC.